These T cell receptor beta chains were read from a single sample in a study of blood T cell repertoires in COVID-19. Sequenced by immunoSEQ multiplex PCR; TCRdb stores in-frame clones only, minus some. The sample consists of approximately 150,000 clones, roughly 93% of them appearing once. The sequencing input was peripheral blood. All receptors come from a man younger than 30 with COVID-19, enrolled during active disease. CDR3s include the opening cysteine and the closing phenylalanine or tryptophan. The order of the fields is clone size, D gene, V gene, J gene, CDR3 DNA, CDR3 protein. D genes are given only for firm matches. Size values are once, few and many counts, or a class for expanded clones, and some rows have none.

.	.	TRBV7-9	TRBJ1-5	TGTGCCAGCAGCTTTCACCCCCCCGGGGGGCAGCGGCAGCCCCAGCATTTT	CASSFHPPGGQRQPQHF
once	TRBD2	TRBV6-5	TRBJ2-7	TGTGCCAGCAGGTGGACTAGCGGGAGCGGCTACGAGCAGTACTTC	CASRWTSGSGYEQYF
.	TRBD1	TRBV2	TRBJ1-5	TGTGCCAGCATGGGACAGCAGAATCAGCCCCAGCATTTT	CASMGQQNQPQHF
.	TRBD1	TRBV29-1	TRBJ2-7	TGCAGCGTTGAAGACGCAGCAGGGGGCAAGTACGAGCAGTACTTC	CSVEDAAGGKYEQYF
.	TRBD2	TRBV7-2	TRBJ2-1	TGTGCCAGCAGCTGGGGGACTAGCGGGAGTTACAATGAGCAGTTCTTC	CASSWGTSGSYNEQFF
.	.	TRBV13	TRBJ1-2	TGTGCCAGCAGCTCAGACAGCTATGGCTACACCTTC	CASSSDSYGYTF
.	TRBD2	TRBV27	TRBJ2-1	TGTGCCAGCAGTTGGGCTCTAGCGGGGTACAATGAGCAGTTCTTC	CASSWALAGYNEQFF
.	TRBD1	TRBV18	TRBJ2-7	TGTGCCAGCTCACCGGGACAGGTGCGCTACGAGCAGTACTTC	CASSPGQVRYEQYF
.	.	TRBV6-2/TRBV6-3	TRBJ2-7	TGTGCCAGCAGCTTTACAGGAACCTCCTACGAGCAGTACTTC	CASSFTGTSYEQYF
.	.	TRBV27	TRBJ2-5	TGTGCCAGCAGTTTATTCCAGGGAACTCCCCAAGAGACCCAGTACTTC	CASSLFQGTPQETQYF
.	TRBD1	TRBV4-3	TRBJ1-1	TGCGCCAGCAGCCAAGATAGGGGGCGAGAAGCTTTCTTT	CASSQDRGREAFF
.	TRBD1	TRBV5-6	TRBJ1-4	TGTGCCAGCAGCCAAACGACAGGGGGAAATGAAAAACTGCTTTTT	CASSQTTGGNEKLLF
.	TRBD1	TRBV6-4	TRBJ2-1	TGTGCCAGCAGTGCCACAGGGGGCAACTACAATGAGCAGTTCTTC	CASSATGGNYNEQFF
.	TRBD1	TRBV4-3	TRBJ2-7	TGCGCCAGCAGCTTTGGGACAGGGGGCTACGAGCAGTACTTC	CASSFGTGGYEQYF
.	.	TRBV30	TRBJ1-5	TGTGCCTGGAGTCAGTTAAGCGTCGGGCAGCCCCAGCATTTT	CAWSQLSVGQPQHF
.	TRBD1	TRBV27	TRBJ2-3	TGTGCCAGCAATACGGGACAGCTCGCGCATACGCAGTATTTT	CASNTGQLAHTQYF
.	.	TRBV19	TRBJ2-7	TGTGCCAGTAGTATAACACCCTACGAGCAGTACTTC	CASSITPYEQYF
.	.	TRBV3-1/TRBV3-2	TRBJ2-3	TGTGCCAGCAGCCACCCCCCGGACTCCACACATACGCAGTATTTT	CASSHPPDSTHTQYF
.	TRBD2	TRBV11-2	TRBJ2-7	TGTGCCAGCAGCTTTGGCGGGAGCTACGAGCAGTACTTC	CASSFGGSYEQYF